The clone carrying this T cell receptor (beta chain) occurred a few times. What it recognizes is unknown. The J segment lost 4 bases and the V segment lost 2 bases, leaving 7 bases of the junction unmatched. Germline CDR1 is MNHNS and CDR2 is SASEGT. This CDR3 spans 15 amino acids. These data are taken from a study of cytomegalovirus exposure and HLA in healthy donors. Study as a whole: In an earlier analysis, 95 million to 140 million unique TCR beta sequences were found from some 200 million T cells. Study results and caveats: The likely origin of a cluster of highly shared sequence variants was a sequencing artifact. From TCR beta sequences, most subjects' HLA-A and HLA-B alleles were reportedly predicted accurately.

At collection, donors were nominally healthy, but unrecorded immune exposures were probable. In the PCR, 60 Vbeta and 13 Jbeta primers were used. Profiled with immunoSEQ multiplex PCR; TCRdb holds only in-frame clones, not every one. The data show about 43,000 clones, roughly 51% seen once. This chain links TRBV6-1 with TRBJ2-7; the match to TRBD2 covers 8 bases. This clonotype originated in a man aged 55 to 70 in good health and CMV-seronegative. Sequences were obtained from PBMCs. The CDR3 reads CASSELSGMGYEQYF. CDR3 bases: TGTGCCAGCAGTGAACTTAGCGGGATGGGTTACGAGCAGTACTTC.